These 7 T cell receptor beta chains came from one sample sequenced in a study of T cells in localized non-small cell lung cancer. TCRdb's copy holds only in-frame clones and misses some; the assay was immunoSEQ multiplex PCR. The sample consists of 20,000 to 25,000 clones, 75% to 90% of them appearing once. The sample here was peripheral blood, taken before any cancer treatment. The receptors here all came from a man aged 40 to 69 with stage I squamous cell lung carcinoma.

V usage is TRBV2 and J usage is TRBJ1-1, with unresolved D. Deletions cut 7 bases from V and 1 base from J, with 10 bases between. This CDR3 has 13 amino acids. Looked up from germline, CDR1 is SNHLY and CDR2 is FYNNEI. DNA for the CDR3: TGTGCCAGCACGCGGTCTCGGAACACTGAAGCTTTCTTT. Protein: CASTRSRNTEAFF.

This clone was detected once. The J gene is TRBJ2-3, the V gene TRBV5-1; TRBD1 matches at 9 bases. The CDR3 runs 14 residues. The ends lost 2 bases at V and 3 bases at J; junction bases unmatched: 1. CDR1 is SGHRS, CDR2 YFSETQ, per germline. The CDR3 here is CASSFGTGTDTQYF. As DNA, the CDR3 is TGCGCCAGCAGCTTCGGGACAGGGACAGATACGCAGTATTTT.

The chain joins TRBV27 to TRBJ1-2; D call uncertain. The CDR3 loop spans 15 amino acids. The germline V gene has CDR1 MNHEY and CDR2 SMNVEV (reference sequence). Trimming removed 3 bases from V and 4 bases from J, with 15 bases in between. CDR3 loop: CASSFDHMEVYGYTF. CDR3 nucleotide sequence: TGTGCCAGCAGTTTTGATCACATGGAGGTCTATGGCTACACCTTC.

The chain has TRBV5-4 and TRBJ1-2; TRBD1 matches at 11 bases. This CDR3 comprises 15 residues. Germline trimming cut 2 bases from V and 5 bases from J; bases unmatched to any gene: 5. Germline CDR1 reads SGHNT; CDR2 reads YYREEE (reference sequence). CDR3 region: CASSFGTGGRYGYTF. Here the CDR3 DNA reads TGTGCCAGCAGCTTCGGGACAGGGGGTCGATATGGCTACACCTTC.

This chain joins TRBV6-6 and TRBJ1-4; no clear D gene. Trimming removed 4 bases from V and 6 bases from J, with 3 bases in between. Germline CDR1 MNHNY, CDR2 SVGAGI (reference sequence). The CDR3 covers 11 residues. The CDR3 region has the DNA TGTGCCAGCAGTTTCCATGAAAAACTGTTTTTT. Amino acid sequence: CASSFHEKLFF.

In its sample, this clone was seen a few times. The rearrangement uses TRBV30 and TRBJ1-2; D is perhaps TRBD1 (5 bases). This CDR3 region has 13 residues. CDR1 and CDR2 (germline): GTSNPN, SVGIG (reference sequence). V was trimmed by 3 bases and J by 7 bases, leaving 15 bases between them. In nucleotides, the CDR3 is TGTGCCTGGAGCCTCCCAGCGCAGGGTGGCTACACCTTC. Translation gives CAWSLPAQGGYTF.

CDR3 residues: CASSPFAAEQYF. The CDR3 bases are TGTGCCAGCAGTCCCTTCGCGGCTGAGCAGTACTTC. This rearrangement joins TRBV28 to TRBJ2-7; D not certain. V lost 5 bases and J lost 7, with 12 bases in between. The germline CDR1 and CDR2 sequences are MDHEN and SYDVKM. The CDR3 runs to 12 residues.